These 23 T cell receptor beta chains came from one sample sequenced in a study of PD-L1 blockade in urothelial cancer (dated by TCRdb to the late 2010s). The library was obtained by the immunoSEQ multiplex PCR assay. TCRdb carries this immuneACCESS record with in-frame sequences only. Its versions omit some clonotypes, under half of them owing to an unresolved V gene in the studies checked, with the rest unexplained. The sample table shows roughly 90,000 clones, and 90% to 95% are seen once. Of the sample, 9.4% falls within the top ten clones. The sequencing here drew on PBMCs, taken around atezolizumab (anti-PD-L1) treatment. These TCRs come from a man aged 55 to 70 with urothelial cancer.

The chain uses TRBV19 and TRBJ2-3, with no clear D. V lost 5 bases and J lost 4, with 10 bases in between. This CDR3 region has 13 residues. Looked up from germline, CDR1 is LNHDA and CDR2 is SQIVND (reference sequence). The chain's CDR3 is CASSWVASDTQYF. DNA for the CDR3: TGTGCCAGTAGTTGGGTAGCCTCAGATACGCAGTATTTT.

This clone was picked up a small number of times. The chain carries TRBV5-1 and TRBJ2-6; D might be TRBD1 (7 bases). From germline, CDR1 is SGHRS and CDR2 YFSETQ. Trimming removed 4 bases from V and 2 bases from J, with 10 bases in between. The CDR3 is 15 residues long. The CDR3 DNA reads TGCGCCAGCAGCCAGGGGGGCCCTGGGGCCAACGTCCTGACTTTC. Its translation is CASSQGGPGANVLTF.

The genes are TRBV28 and TRBJ1-2; 11 bases fit TRBD1. The CDR3 consists of 13 residues. Germline V lookup: CDR1 MDHEN, CDR2 SYDVKM. V lost 6 bases, J lost 7 bases, and 4 bases stayed unmatched. The CDR3 reads CASRTGTGGGYTF. The DNA for the CDR3 is TGTGCCAGCAGAACCGGGACAGGGGGTGGCTACACCTTC.

This sequence joins TRBV11-2 and TRBJ2-1; TRBD1 matches at 8 bases. Germline V CDR1 and CDR2: SGHAT, FQNNGV. This CDR3 is 15 amino acids long. J lost 4 bases, V lost 5 bases, and 7 bases had no gene match. The CDR3 sequence is CASSPLRGRYNEQFF. The CDR3 coding sequence is TGTGCCAGCAGCCCCCTCAGGGGGCGATACAATGAGCAGTTCTTC.

Concerning this clone: Sequence at one end of the junction differs from germline and may be a read error. V is TRBV7-7 and J is TRBJ2-1; tentatively, D is TRBD2 (6 bases). This CDR3 has 13 amino acids. Germline lookup yields CDR1 SSHAT and CDR2 FNYEAQ (reference sequence). The CDR3 DNA reads as TGTGCTAGCAGCCCTTCTAGCGCTAATGAGCAGTTCTTC. It is translated as CASSPSSANEQFF.

This rearrangement joins TRBV28 to TRBJ1-1, with a tentative D call TRBD1 (5 bases). The CDR3 runs to 17 residues. Germline V CDR1 and CDR2: MDHEN, SYDVKM. Trimming took 3 bases from V and 0 from J, leaving 17 bases between them. The CDR3 nucleotides read TGTGCCAGCAGTTTCAGGCAGGGCCTTAGTTTGAACACTGAAGCTTTCTTT. Translating gives CASSFRQGLSLNTEAFF.

Remarks on this clone: An end of the junction differs from the germline gene, which may be a read error. The rearrangement links TRBV2 to TRBJ2-7; 13 bases align to TRBD2. From germline, CDR1 is SNHLY and CDR2 FYNNEI. The length of the CDR3 is 20 residues. In DNA, the CDR3 is TGTGCCAGCAGTGACCCCACTACTAGCGGGGGGGCGTATCGATCCTACGGGCAGTACTTC. Translated, it gives CASSDPTTSGGAYRSYGQYF.

The V call is TRBV5-4, the J call TRBJ2-3; possibly TRBD2 for D (5 bases). The germline V and J ends were trimmed by 2 bases and 1 base, with 5 bases remaining between them. CDR1 is SGHNT and CDR2 is YYREEE in the germline V gene (reference sequence). CDR3 length equals 13 residues. CDR3 sequence reads: CASSLAGTDTQYF. CDR3 sequence (DNA): TGTGCCAGCAGCTTAGCGGGCACAGATACGCAGTATTTT.

The chain has TRBV7-3 and TRBJ2-1; TRBD1 agrees at 7 bases. CDR1 SGHTA and CDR2 FQGTGA come from the germline V gene. The ends lost 4 bases at V and 8 bases at J; junction bases unmatched: 5. This CDR3 comprises 13 residues. CDR3 loop: CASSSDRADEQFF. The DNA of the CDR3 is TGTGCCAGCAGCTCTGACAGGGCCGATGAGCAGTTCTTC.

This chain links TRBV4-3 with TRBJ1-4; 9 bases fit TRBD1. This CDR3 has 15 residues. V was pared by 3 bases and J by 7 bases, with 6 bases of the junction left unmatched. CDR1 and CDR2 (germline): LGHNA, YSLEER. As DNA, the CDR3 is TGCGCCAGCAGCCAGATGACAGGGGGACCTGAAAAACTGTTTTTT. It encodes CASSQMTGGPEKLFF.

The chain combines TRBV28 with TRBJ2-7, with 10 bases fitting TRBD2. The germline gives CDR1 MDHEN, CDR2 SYDVKM. With V trimmed by 2 bases and J by 3 bases, 4 bases remained unmatched. The CDR3 extends over 15 amino acids. The CDR3 loop reads CASSLRAGGRYEQYF. CDR3 bases: TGTGCCAGCAGTTTAAGAGCGGGAGGGCGCTACGAGCAGTACTTC.

This sequence joins TRBV9 and TRBJ1-3, with a possible D match to TRBD1 (5 bases). Germline loops: CDR1 SGDLS, CDR2 YYNGEE. The CDR3 length is 15 residues. The ends were cut back, 0 bases at V and 4 bases at J, with 11 bases in the middle. CDR3 nucleotides: TGTGCCAGCAGCGTAGAAGGGACTCCCGGAAACACCATATATTTT. It translates to CASSVEGTPGNTIYF.

The chain joins TRBV6-6 to TRBJ1-1, with D uncertain. The CDR3 runs 15 residues. Germline V gene data show CDR1 as MNHNY and CDR2 as SVGAGI (reference sequence). V lost 5 bases and J lost 0, with 13 bases in between. The chain's CDR3 is CASSPSEYMNTEAFF. The CDR3 nucleotides read TGTGCCAGCAGTCCCTCGGAGTACATGAACACTGAAGCTTTCTTT.

The V call is TRBV7-2, the J call TRBJ2-7, with 7 bases lining up with TRBD1. The CDR3 runs to 14 residues. Germline lookup yields CDR1 SGHTA and CDR2 FQGNSA. With V trimmed by 2 bases and J by 6 bases, 7 bases remained unmatched. The CDR3 DNA reads TGTGCCAGCAGCTTACGATGGGACAGTCCCGAGCAGTACTTC. Protein: CASSLRWDSPEQYF.

V usage is TRBV7-9 and J usage is TRBJ1-4, with D possibly matching TRBD1 (6 bases). The germline V gene has CDR1 SEHNR and CDR2 FQNEAQ (reference sequence). CDR3 length: 16 residues. Trimming took 5 bases from V and 2 from J, leaving 15 bases between them. CDR3 sequence: CASSPPGTWTNEKLFF. For the CDR3, the DNA is TGTGCCAGCAGCCCCCCCGGGACATGGACTAATGAAAAACTGTTTTTT.

This clone was seen a handful of times. The CDR3: CASSWGQRGGCDEQFF. In DNA, the CDR3 is TGTGCCAGCAGCTGGGGGCAGCGGGGGGGCTGCGATGAGCAGTTCTTC. The chain joins TRBV7-4 to TRBJ2-1; 10 bases align to TRBD2. The CDR3 runs to 16 residues. Looked up from germline, CDR1 is SGHVT and CDR2 is SQSDAQ. V gave up 4 bases and J gave up 8 bases; unmatched junction bases: 11.

The rearrangement joins TRBV7-6 to TRBJ2-3, with 13 bases aligning to TRBD2. V gave up 1 base and J gave up 4 bases; unmatched junction bases: 8. CDR1 is SGHVS and CDR2 is FNYEAQ in the germline V gene. There are 18 residues in the CDR3. CDR3 protein: CASSLGTWTSGRADTQYF. DNA of the CDR3: TGTGCCAGCAGCTTAGGGACTTGGACTAGCGGGAGAGCAGATACGCAGTATTTT.

The chain recombines TRBV5-4 with TRBJ1-1; 9 bases are shared with TRBD1. V shed 0 bases, J shed 6 bases, and the junction held 6 bases outside the gene matches. CDR1 is SGHNT and CDR2 is YYREEE in the germline V gene (reference sequence). The CDR3 runs to 15 residues. DNA for the CDR3: TGTGCCAGCAGCTTGGGGGACAGGGATTTCTCTGAAGCTTTCTTT. Protein product: CASSLGDRDFSEAFF.

The CDR3 DNA is TGTGCCAGCAGGGTGACAGGAGCCGGGGAGCTGTTTTTT. This gives the protein CASRVTGAGELFF. The rearrangement joins TRBV6-1 to TRBJ2-2; D possibly corresponds to TRBD1 (6 bases). Trimming took off 6 bases at V and 6 bases at J, with 11 bases between the two ends. This CDR3 region has 13 residues. Looked up from germline, CDR1 is MNHNS and CDR2 is SASEGT.

The gene calls are TRBV21-1 and TRBJ1-2; TRBD1 was called by the table and not checked on the DNA. TRBV21-1 is an annotated pseudogene. The CDR3 is 13 amino acids. The CDR3 reads CASSPRDSYGYTF. Written as DNA, the CDR3 is TGTGCCAGCAGCCCCCGGGACAGTTATGGCTACACCTTC.

This chain connects TRBV7-2 to TRBJ2-1; 8 positions match TRBD1. V was pared by 3 bases and J by 9 bases, with 1 base of the junction left unmatched. Germline values: CDR1 SGHTA, CDR2 FQGNSA. The CDR3 is made up of 12 amino acids. In DNA, the CDR3 is TGTGCCAGCAGCTTCGGACAGGGTGAGCAGTTCTTC. As protein: CASSFGQGEQFF. Complete variable domain (other parts from reference TRBV7-2 and TRBJ2-1): GAGVSQSPSNKVTEKGKDVELRCDPISGHTALYWYRQSLGQGLEFLIYFQGNSAPDKSGLPSDRFSAERTGGSVSTLTIQRTQQEDSAVYLCASSFGQGEQFFGPGTRLTVL.

The chain uses TRBV30 and TRBJ2-2, with TRBD2 as a possible D gene (6 bases). Germline-derived CDR1 and CDR2 are GTSNPN and SVGIG (reference sequence). The CDR3 sequence is 15 residues long. The germline V and J ends were trimmed by 3 bases and 4 bases, with 15 bases remaining between them. Written as DNA, the CDR3 is TGTGCCTGGAGAGCGCGGGGTACGAGCACCGGGGAGCTGTTTTTT. Translating it yields CAWRARGTSTGELFF.

This chain uses TRBV10-3 with TRBJ1-5; D uncertain. V lost 10 bases to trimming and J lost 6 bases, with 22 bases between them. CDR1 is ENHRY, CDR2 SYGVKD, per germline. This CDR3 is 15 amino acids long. The CDR3: CATKGSSEARQPQHF. The CDR3 nucleotides read TGTGCCACCAAAGGGAGTAGTGAAGCCCGTCAGCCCCAGCATTTT.